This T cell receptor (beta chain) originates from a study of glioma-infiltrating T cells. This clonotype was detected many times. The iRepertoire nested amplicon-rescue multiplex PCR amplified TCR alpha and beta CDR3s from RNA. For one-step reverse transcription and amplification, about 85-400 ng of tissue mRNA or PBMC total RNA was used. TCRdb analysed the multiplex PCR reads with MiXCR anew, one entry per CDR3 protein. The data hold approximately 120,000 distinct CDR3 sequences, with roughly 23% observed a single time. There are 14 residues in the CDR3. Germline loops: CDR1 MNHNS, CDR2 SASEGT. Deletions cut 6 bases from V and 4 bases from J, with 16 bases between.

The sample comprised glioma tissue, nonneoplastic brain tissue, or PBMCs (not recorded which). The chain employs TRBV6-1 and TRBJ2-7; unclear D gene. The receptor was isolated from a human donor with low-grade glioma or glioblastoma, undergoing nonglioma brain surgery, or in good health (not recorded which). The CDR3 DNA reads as TGTGCCAGCAGCGATGAAAGGATCGGGTACGAGCAGTACTTC. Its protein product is CASSDERIGYEQYF.